These 24 T cell receptor beta chains share one sample of origin, sequenced in a study of preoperative IRX-2 immunotherapy in early breast cancer. Treatment in this sample: preoperative locoregional IRX-2 cytokine immunotherapy. This table comes from immunoSEQ multiplex PCR, and its TCRdb copy is limited to in-frame clones, with some not included. This table has about 28,000 clones, approximately 83% appearing once. This material was collected from a patient treated with IRX-2 immunotherapy. These TCRs come from a human donor with breast cancer.

The rearrangement uses TRBV6-8 and TRBJ2-7; 7 bases align to TRBD1. Per the germline V gene, CDR1 is MNHGY and CDR2 is SAAAGT. CDR3 length: 13 residues. Unmatched junction bases numbered 1, after V lost 2 bases and J lost 3 bases. The CDR3 spells CASSYDRVYEQYF. DNA of the CDR3: TGTGCCAGCAGTTACGACAGGGTCTACGAGCAGTACTTC.

This rearrangement joins TRBV5-1 to TRBJ1-4; maybe TRBD1 (6 bases). V lost 2 bases and J lost 6, with 11 bases in between. This CDR3 is 14 amino acids long. CDR1 SGHRS and CDR2 YFSETQ come from the germline V gene. The CDR3 loop is CASSLQGYDEKLFF. CDR3 sequence (DNA): TGCGCCAGCAGCTTACAGGGTTACGATGAAAAACTGTTTTTT.

This sequence joins TRBV15 and TRBJ2-3, with D perhaps matching TRBD1 (5 bases). CDR3 length: 14 amino acids. V was pared by 3 bases and J by 3 bases, with 10 bases between. Looked up from germline, CDR1 is LNHNV and CDR2 is YYDKDF (reference sequence). The CDR3 sequence: CATSSRAVTDTQYF. In DNA, the CDR3 is TGTGCCACCAGCAGCAGGGCCGTTACAGATACGCAGTATTTT. The variable domain in full, completed from reference TRBV15 and TRBJ2-3, reads DAMVIQNPRYQVTQFGKPVTLSCSQTLNHNVMYWYQQKSSQAPKLLFHYYDKDFNNEADTPDNFQSRRPNTSFCFLDIRSPGLGDTAMYLCATSSRAVTDTQYFGPGTRLTVL.

The table lists this clone with a few counts. The V call is TRBV19, the J call TRBJ2-3, with TRBD1 matching over 7 bases. V trimming: 5 bases; J trimming: 1 base; junction bases outside the gene matches: 12. The length of the CDR3 is 17 residues. CDR1 and CDR2 (germline): LNHDA, SQIVND (reference sequence). The CDR3 DNA reads TGTGCCAGTAGTGAGGGGGCCAGGGAGAATTGCACAGATACGCAGTATTTT. Amino acid sequence: CASSEGARENCTDTQYF.

This clone was recorded a few times. The rearrangement links TRBV6-8 to TRBJ2-7; the match to TRBD2 covers 8 bases. The germline gives CDR1 MNHGY, CDR2 SAAAGT. This CDR3 has 16 residues. The V and J ends lost 2 bases and 5 bases, in that order; junction bases with no gene match: 11. In DNA, the CDR3 is TGTGCCAGCAGTTACATAGCGGGGACCCCCGGGGACGAGCAGTACTTC. Translating it yields CASSYIAGTPGDEQYF.

This sequence joins TRBV6-8 and TRBJ1-3, with D possibly being TRBD1 (5 bases). Between the trimmed V and J ends, which lost 5 bases and 0 bases, there was a span of 11 bases. The CDR3 is made up of 15 amino acids. Germline loops: CDR1 MNHGY, CDR2 SAAAGT. CDR3 sequence (DNA): TGTGCCAGCAGTCGCCAAGGGGTCTCTGGAAACACCATATATTTT. Amino acid sequence: CASSRQGVSGNTIYF.

The CDR3 DNA reads as TGTGCCTGGAGTCTCTCCGGGACGGGTAATTCACCCCTCCACTTT. It translates to CAWSLSGTGNSPLHF. This chain links TRBV30 with TRBJ1-6; D may be TRBD1 (5 bases). Trimming cost V 2 bases and J 6 bases, with 14 bases left between them. Germline loops: CDR1 GTSNPN, CDR2 SVGIG (reference sequence). There are 15 residues in the CDR3.

This clone was picked up a small number of times. V gene TRBV6-8 combines with J gene TRBJ1-6; weak D call: TRBD1 (5 bases). This CDR3 region has 14 residues. The germline V gene encodes CDR1 MNHGY and CDR2 SAAAGT. Trimming left V 6 bases short and J 9 bases short, with 15 bases between. The CDR3 reads CASRETGGVSPLHF. Here the CDR3 DNA reads TGTGCCAGCAGAGAAACCGGGGGGGTTTCACCCCTCCACTTT.

V usage is TRBV11-3 and J usage is TRBJ1-1; D perhaps matches TRBD1 (5 bases). V lost 4 bases and J lost 4, with 16 bases in between. Germline CDR1 and CDR2: SGHNT and YENEEA. This CDR3 comprises 15 residues. CDR3 sequence reads: CASSYGDRGGTEAFF. As DNA, the CDR3 is TGTGCCAGCAGCTACGGGGACCGCGGTGGCACTGAAGCTTTCTTT. Drawing the rest from reference TRBV11-3 and TRBJ1-1, the complete variable domain is EAGVVQSPRYKIIEKKQPVAFWCNPISGHNTLYWYLQNLGQGPELLIRYENEEAVDDSQLPKDRFSAERLKGVDSTLKIQPAELGDSAVYLCASSYGDRGGTEAFFGQGTRLTVV.

The chain uses TRBV5-1 and TRBJ2-7; 10 positions match TRBD1. The CDR3 has 14 amino acids. J was trimmed by 5 bases and V by 4 bases; bases with no gene match: 6. From germline, CDR1 is SGHRS and CDR2 YFSETQ. The CDR3 bases are TGCGCCAGCAGCCTCCTCGGGACAGGGGACGAGCAGTACTTC. Encoded protein: CASSLLGTGDEQYF.

This chain uses TRBV11-3 with TRBJ2-1; 7 positions agree with TRBD2. The CDR3 is 15 amino acids. The germline V gene has CDR1 SGHNT and CDR2 YENEEA. Trimming at V came to 3 bases and at J to 5 bases, leaving 7 bases not matched to a gene. This CDR3 reads CASSFGGSSDNEQFF. In DNA form, the CDR3 reads TGTGCCAGCAGCTTTGGCGGGAGTAGCGACAATGAGCAGTTCTTC.

This chain uses TRBV5-1 with TRBJ2-6; D is unresolved. V shed 7 bases and J shed 0 bases, with 8 bases lying between them. Germline V CDR1 and CDR2: SGHRS, YFSETQ. The CDR3 covers 14 residues. The CDR3 is CASEARSGANVLTF. The CDR3 nucleotides are TGCGCCAGCGAAGCTCGCTCTGGGGCCAACGTCCTGACTTTC.

V is TRBV7-6 and J is TRBJ1-4; no clear D. V lost 5 bases and J lost 5, with 12 bases in between. The CDR3 spans 14 residues. Germline V gene data show CDR1 as SGHVS and CDR2 as FNYEAQ. The CDR3 DNA sequence: TGTGCCAGCAGCCGCTCCACGGGGAATGAAAAACTGTTTTTT. Protein product: CASSRSTGNEKLFF.

This chain connects TRBV5-1 to TRBJ1-1; D call uncertain. Germline CDR1 and CDR2: SGHRS and YFSETQ. CDR3 length: 17 residues. V lost 0 bases to trimming and J lost 5 bases, with 20 bases between them. The CDR3: CASSLAYGVSPLTEAFF. As DNA, the CDR3 is TGCGCCAGCAGCTTGGCCTATGGGGTTTCACCGCTGACTGAAGCTTTCTTT.

The chain links TRBV1 to TRBJ2-5; the table assigns TRBD1, which was not confirmed against the DNA. TRBV1 is a recognized pseudogene. This CDR3 has 15 amino acids. CDR3 loop: CASSLTTGAGETQYF. The CDR3 nucleotides are TGCGCCAGCAGCCTAACGACAGGGGCGGGAGAGACCCAGTACTTC.

The CDR3, as DNA: TGTGCCAGCAGCTTACCCGTCTCAGGGGTAGGAAACACCATATATTTT. It is translated as CASSLPVSGVGNTIYF. The genes are TRBV7-1 and TRBJ1-3; weak D call: TRBD1 (6 bases). TRBV7-1 is an ORF, with its function uncertain. This CDR3 has 16 residues. Trimming took off 4 bases at V and 4 bases at J, with 17 bases between the two ends.

The genes are TRBV7-6 and TRBJ1-2; 9 positions match TRBD1. CDR3 length equals 17 residues. CDR1 and CDR2 from the germline V gene are SGHVS and FNYEAQ. V dropped 5 bases and J dropped 8; count of bases not matched to a gene: 18. The CDR3 coding sequence is TGTGCCAGCAGCCTCCCGGGACAGGGACATTCTGCGGAGGGCTACACCTTC. Protein sequence: CASSLPGQGHSAEGYTF.

The V and J genes are TRBV11-3 and TRBJ2-1; 8 nucleotides match TRBD1. Germline assignment: CDR1 SGHNT and CDR2 YENEEA. V was pared by 4 bases and J by 5 bases, with 7 bases of the junction left unmatched. This CDR3 has 15 residues. CDR3 DNA sequence: TGTGCCAGCAGCTCATTGGACAGGGACCACAATGAGCAGTTCTTC. This encodes CASSSLDRDHNEQFF.

The chain couples TRBV18 to TRBJ1-3; 7 nucleotides line up with TRBD1. The CDR3 contains 12 residues. V dropped 3 bases and J dropped 8; count of bases not matched to a gene: 1. The germline gives CDR1 KGHSH, CDR2 LQKENI. The CDR3 here is CASSPDRDTIYF. In DNA, the CDR3 is TGTGCCAGCTCACCCGACAGGGACACCATATATTTT.

V gene TRBV6-8 combines with J gene TRBJ1-1; 8 nucleotides match TRBD1. This CDR3 region has 14 residues. V shed 5 bases and J 5 bases; nucleotides not matched to a gene: 7. Germline V gives CDR1 MNHGY, CDR2 SAAAGT. The CDR3 loop reads CASSGQGWGTEAFF. The CDR3 region has the DNA TGTGCCAGCAGTGGACAGGGTTGGGGAACTGAAGCTTTCTTT.

The rearrangement links TRBV11-3 to TRBJ2-3, with 7 bases fitting TRBD2. With V trimmed by 6 bases and J by 5 bases, 8 bases remained unmatched. CDR1 is SGHNT, CDR2 YENEEA, per germline. The CDR3 sequence is 14 residues long. Written as DNA, the CDR3 is TGTGCCAGCAGGAACAGCGGGGATGGAGATACGCAGTATTTT. Translation: CASRNSGDGDTQYF.

This sequence joins TRBV6-8 and TRBJ1-2; D is perhaps TRBD1 (6 bases). From germline, CDR1 is MNHGY and CDR2 SAAAGT. Trimming cost V 6 bases and J 4 bases, with 12 bases left between them. The CDR3 contains 13 residues. The CDR3 sequence: CASSAGQIYGYTF. The CDR3 DNA sequence: TGTGCCAGCAGCGCCGGACAGATCTATGGCTACACCTTC.

The rearrangement joins TRBV7-5 to TRBJ2-5; the D segment call TRBD2 is taken from the table without a DNA check. TRBV7-5 is recorded as a pseudogene. This CDR3 comprises 14 residues. CDR3 bases: TGTGCCAGCAGCCCCTGGACCCGCGGGGAGACCCAGTACTTC. This codes for CASSPWTRGETQYF.

The CDR3 protein is CASSLEGTGGNTEAFF. CDR3 DNA sequence: TGCGCCAGCAGCTTGGAGGGTACGGGAGGGAACACTGAAGCTTTCTTT. This chain joins TRBV5-1 and TRBJ1-1; the D is unclear. The V gene lost 0 bases and the J gene lost 1 base, with 13 bases spanning the gap. This CDR3 has 16 amino acids. Germline CDR1 and CDR2: SGHRS and YFSETQ.